The sequence of this T cell receptor (beta chain) was determined in a study of blood T cell repertoires in COVID-19 (dated by TCRdb to about 2020). Background on the whole study: The collaborator samples originated in the United States, Italy and Spain and spanned the acute and convalescent phases of COVID-19. The samples were drawn from two sources: the first 160 participants of the ongoing ImmuneRACE study, and over 950 subjects contributed by 6 global collaborators. Where HLA class I and class II types were available, the types were taken from metadata supplied by the sample provider, not from assay-based typing. The repertoires were made available in a free public database intended to serve as a resource for research on the immune response to SARS-CoV-2. The prospective study material was composed of cDNA or gDNA derived from T cells, B-cell-depleted T cells, or PBMCs. The sample metadata nearly always contained a de-identified subject ID, COVID-19 status, age in years and sex. Deeply sampled blood TCRbeta repertoires from subjects exposed to, actively infected with, or recovered from COVID-19 were included in the dataset. Paper-wide results and their limitations: The amount of clinical and demographic metadata varied by source and participant and was provided uncurated.

TCRbeta CDR3 regions were amplified from genomic DNA by means of the immunoSEQ Assay, a bias-controlled multiplex PCR. As for the authors' bioinformatics: Within the assay, amplification of reference gene primers was used to estimate how many nucleated cells each sample contained. Sequence reads were collapsed and filtered to measure the absolute abundance of every unique TCRbeta CDR3 rearrangement. Productive Simpson clonality was computed per sample as the square root of Simpson's diversity index over productive rearrangements. TCRdb carries this immuneACCESS record with in-frame sequences only. Its versions omit some clonotypes, under half of them owing to an unresolved V gene in the studies checked, with the rest unexplained. Clonal size and the V and J genes are those of that table, whereas D and trimming came from the DNA. Across this sample there are approximately 260,000 clones, with approximately 82% seen only once. The top ten constitute about 4.5% of the sample.

Another Seattle source contributed samples from volunteer blood donors who had recovered from COVID-19. Collaborating institutions collected whole blood in K2EDTA tubes following their own protocols. For TCRbeta analysis, collaborator samples were shipped as frozen whole blood, as isolated PBMCs, or as DNA extracted from either sample type. As for this clone: The antigen this receptor binds is unknown. No much larger clonotype is one base removed from it; base qualities were not supplied.

The germline V gene encodes CDR1 SQVTM and CDR2 ANQGSEA. From V the trimming removes 3 bases and from J it removes 0 bases, while the gene matches leave 5 bases of the junction unaccounted for. From the cysteine up to the phenylalanine, the CDR3 has a length of 16 residues. Only the CDR3 DNA is retained, 48 bases long and in frame from the first base. Sequenced input: peripheral blood. The TCR comes from a man aged 55-75 years who had recovered from COVID-19. The sequence joins TRBV29-1 to TRBJ2-1; 10 bases in between match TRBD2. Here is the DNA: TGCAGCGTTGAGGGTCTAGCGGGGGACTCCTACAATGAGCAGTTCTTC. Its protein product is CSVEGLAGDSYNEQFF.